One sample yielded the 19 T cell receptor beta chains listed below, sequenced in a study of cytomegalovirus exposure and HLA in healthy donors (dated by TCRdb to 2016 to 2017). The library was built by means of the immunoSEQ multiplex PCR assay. For the multiplex PCR, a mixture combining 60 forward primers for TCR Vbeta segments and 13 reverse primers for TCR Jbeta segments was used. Imported from immuneACCESS, the table was reduced by TCRdb to in-frame sequences with V and J called. These copies leave out some clones; in studies compared against another copy, an unresolved V gene accounts for under half, and the cause of the remainder is not known. The sample table holds approximately 110,000 clones, of which 74% were seen once. About 2.6% of the sample is in the top ten clones. The specimen sequenced was PBMCs. These receptors were collected from a man in his fifties or sixties in good health and CMV-seropositive.

The chain uses TRBV5-1 and TRBJ2-7, with 7 positions matching TRBD1. V shed 4 bases and J 3 bases; nucleotides not matched to a gene: 10. The CDR3 extends over 15 amino acids. Germline assignment: CDR1 SGHRS and CDR2 YFSETQ. The DNA for the CDR3 is TGCGCCAGCAGCGATTACCGGGACAGACTCTACGAGCAGTACTTC. Its protein product is CASSDYRDRLYEQYF.

The chain has TRBV6-5 and TRBJ2-5; D call uncertain. The CDR3 extends over 13 amino acids. Per germline, CDR1 MNHEY and CDR2 SVGAGI. V lost 6 bases to trimming and J lost 5 bases, with 13 bases between them. CDR3 nucleotides: TGTGCCAGCAGCCTCACCGTCGAGGAGACCCAGTACTTC. It yields the protein CASSLTVEETQYF.

The V and J genes are TRBV19 and TRBJ1-1; D uncertain. Trimming shortened V by 5 bases and J by 2 bases, and 15 bases separated the two germline ends. This CDR3 spans 15 amino acids. From germline, CDR1 is LNHDA and CDR2 SQIVND (reference sequence). CDR3 sequence (DNA): TGTGCCAGTAGTCCCATGGCGGGTATTAACACTGAAGCTTTCTTT. Amino acids: CASSPMAGINTEAFF.

The rearrangement uses TRBV6-6 and TRBJ2-3, with 11 bases identical to TRBD2. Per germline, CDR1 MNHNY and CDR2 SVGAGI (reference sequence). The CDR3 covers 14 residues. The J segment lost 3 bases and the V segment lost 8 bases, leaving 4 bases of the junction unmatched. The CDR3 coding sequence is TGTGCCAGCCACCCTAGCGGGGGGACAGATACGCAGTATTTT. Translation gives CASHPSGGTDTQYF.

The chain joins TRBV27 to TRBJ1-3; 8 positions agree with TRBD1. The CDR3 extends over 17 amino acids. CDR1 is MNHEY and CDR2 is SMNVEV in the germline V gene (reference sequence). The V segment lost 6 bases and the J segment 0 bases; nucleotides outside the gene matches: 10. The CDR3 protein is CASSSSGTGLSGNTIYF. CDR3 nucleotides: TGTGCCAGCAGCTCCTCCGGGACAGGCCTCTCTGGAAACACCATATATTTT.

The gene calls are TRBV29-1 and TRBJ1-2; 7 bases fit TRBD1. This CDR3 is built from 12 residues. Trimming at V came to 5 bases and at J to 6 bases, leaving 6 bases not matched to a gene. CDR1 and CDR2 (germline): SQVTM, ANQGSEA. CDR3 DNA sequence: TGCAGCGTTCCTAACCAGGGGGATGGCTACACCTTC. Protein product: CSVPNQGDGYTF. The full variable domain, its missing parts supplied by reference TRBV29-1 and TRBJ1-2, is SAVISQKPSRDICQRGTSLTIQCQVDSQVTMMFWYRQQPGQSLTLIATANQGSEATYESGFVIDKFPISRPNLTFSTLTVSNMSPEDSSIYLCSVPNQGDGYTFGSGTRLTVV.

The gene calls are TRBV4-1 and TRBJ2-3; TRBD2 matches at 8 bases. Losses at the gene ends were 1 base for V and 6 bases for J; bases not matched to a gene: 9. Per the germline V gene, CDR1 is MGHRA and CDR2 is YSYEKL. CDR3 length equals 16 residues. The CDR3 nucleotides read TGCGCCAGCAGCCAAGGCCCAGCGGGAGCGGAGGATACGCAGTATTTT. It is translated as CASSQGPAGAEDTQYF.

The chain has TRBV28 and TRBJ1-2; 11 nucleotides agree with TRBD1. With V trimmed by 5 bases and J by 4 bases, 6 bases remained unmatched. CDR1 and CDR2 from the germline V gene are MDHEN and SYDVKM. This CDR3 comprises 15 residues. The CDR3 DNA sequence: TGTGCCAGCAGTCTCCGGACAGGGGGCGTCTATGGCTACACCTTC. Translation gives CASSLRTGGVYGYTF.

The chain has TRBV4-1 and TRBJ1-1; 10 bases align to TRBD1. V dropped 4 bases and J dropped 1; count of bases not matched to a gene: 6. Per germline, CDR1 MGHRA and CDR2 YSYEKL. This CDR3 spans 16 amino acids. CDR3 nucleotides: TGCGCCAGCAGCCGCCGACAGGGGGCGTCGAACACTGAAGCTTTCTTT. Residues: CASSRRQGASNTEAFF.

V usage is TRBV11-2 and J usage is TRBJ2-1, with 8 nucleotides matching TRBD2. Germline CDR1 reads SGHAT; CDR2 reads FQNNGV. The J segment lost 7 bases and the V segment lost 6 bases, leaving 8 bases of the junction unmatched. There are 14 residues in the CDR3. The CDR3 sequence: CASRLGLAGNEQFF. CDR3 sequence (DNA): TGTGCCAGCAGGCTGGGGCTAGCGGGTAATGAGCAGTTCTTC.

The gene calls are TRBV6-1 and TRBJ2-3; 8 nucleotides agree with TRBD2. V dropped 8 bases and J dropped 5; count of bases not matched to a gene: 6. The CDR3 contains 13 residues. Germline CDR1 MNHNS, CDR2 SASEGT. CDR3 amino acids: CASSRGGGDTQYF. CDR3 nucleotides: TGTGCCAGCTCTCGGGGGGGAGGAGATACGCAGTATTTT.

The chain carries TRBV4-1 and TRBJ2-3; perhaps TRBD1 as D (6 bases). The CDR3 has 16 amino acids. V was cut by 2 bases and J by 2 bases, with 14 bases left in between. Germline-derived CDR1 and CDR2 are MGHRA and YSYEKL. The CDR3: CASSQTGSGDTDTQYF. The DNA for the CDR3 is TGCGCCAGCAGCCAAACAGGGAGTGGCGACACAGATACGCAGTATTTT.

The rearrangement links TRBV4-2 to TRBJ2-7; 8 nucleotides line up with TRBD1. The CDR3 is 15 residues long. Germline CDR1 and CDR2: LGHNA and YNFKEQ. The junction had 8 bases not matched to a gene; V was cut back by 5 bases and J by 2 bases. CDR3 bases: TGTGCCAGCAGCGCCCGGACAGGGTGGACCTACGAGCAGTACTTC. Protein sequence: CASSARTGWTYEQYF.

The chain combines TRBV7-6 with TRBJ2-7, with D maybe TRBD2 (6 bases). Trimming stripped 2 bases from V and 3 bases from J, with 14 bases between. Germline CDR1 reads SGHVS; CDR2 reads FNYEAQ. This CDR3 spans 15 amino acids. The chain's CDR3 is CASSLSQGGVYEQYF. The CDR3 coding sequence is TGTGCCAGCAGCTTAAGCCAGGGAGGTGTCTACGAGCAGTACTTC.

This clone was detected a few times. This chain links TRBV7-2 with TRBJ2-7, with 11 bases fitting TRBD2. The CDR3 runs 14 residues. V dropped 3 bases and J dropped 6; count of bases not matched to a gene: 4. CDR1 is SGHTA and CDR2 is FQGNSA in the germline V gene. CDR3 coding DNA: TGTGCCAGCAGCTTCCTAGCGGGGGGCGGCGAGCAGTACTTC. It translates to CASSFLAGGGEQYF.

The chain carries TRBV5-1 and TRBJ2-1, with 8 nucleotides matching TRBD2. The length of the CDR3 is 15 residues. The V gene's germline CDR1 is SGHRS and CDR2 YFSETQ. Unmatched junction bases numbered 1, after V lost 0 bases and J lost 2 bases. The CDR3 DNA follows: TGCGCCAGCAGCTTGGATAGCGGGGCCTACAATGAGCAGTTCTTC. Protein product: CASSLDSGAYNEQFF.

The rearrangement joins TRBV5-4 to TRBJ2-5; D ambiguous. CDR1 is SGHNT, CDR2 YYREEE, per germline (reference sequence). The CDR3 is made up of 14 amino acids. V lost 0 bases and J lost 1, with 7 bases in between. CDR3 DNA sequence: TGTGCCAGCAGCTTGGGGGCCAGCCAAGAGACCCAGTACTTC. Translating gives CASSLGASQETQYF.

This sequence joins TRBV27 and TRBJ2-7, with D maybe TRBD2 (5 bases). Germline assignment: CDR1 MNHEY and CDR2 SMNVEV (reference sequence). CDR3 length: 18 amino acids. Trimming took off 5 bases at V and 3 bases at J, with 26 bases between the two ends. The CDR3 loop reads CASSPSGSSLKLNYEQYF. As DNA, the CDR3 is TGTGCCAGCAGTCCATCGGGGAGTTCTCTTAAACTTAACTACGAGCAGTACTTC.

The chain is built from TRBV7-3 and TRBJ2-1; D call uncertain. Between the trimmed V and J ends, which lost 5 bases and 7 bases, there was a span of 6 bases. The V gene's germline CDR1 is SGHTA and CDR2 FQGTGA. This CDR3 has 11 residues. CDR3 sequence reads: CASSHENEQFF. CDR3 DNA sequence: TGTGCCAGCAGCCACGAGAATGAGCAGTTCTTC. The full variable domain, in which reference TRBV7-3 and TRBJ2-1 provide the parts outside the CDR3, is GAGVSQTPSNKVTEKGKYVELRCDPISGHTALYWYRQSLGQGPEFLIYFQGTGAADDSGLPNDRFFAVRPEGSVSTLKIQRTERGDSAVYLCASSHENEQFFGPGTRLTVL.